The 3 T cell receptor beta chains presented below share a single source sample, sequenced in a study of blood T cells in healthy people across ages. Primed by a sample-barcoded 5' primer and a J-beta primer mix, a second PCR proceeded for about 7 to 11 cycles. One entry per CDR3 protein results from TCRdb running MiXCR on the 5' RACE reads. This table has over a million distinct CDR3 sequences, approximately 60% appearing once. What was sequenced was blood. The source is a man aged 18 to 30 in good health.

J is TRBJ2-1 and V is TRBV7-2; TRBD2 matches at 15 bases. The CDR3 runs to 18 residues. Trimming removed 5 bases from V and 4 bases from J; junction bases left unmatched: 9. The V gene's germline CDR1 is SGHTA and CDR2 FQGNSA. CDR3 bases: TGTGCCAGCAGCCCGGGACTAGCGGGAGGAATAGTTTACAATGAGCAGTTCTTC. This gives the protein CASSPGLAGGIVYNEQFF.

The chain couples TRBV29-1 to TRBJ2-7, with 7 bases identical to TRBD2. J was trimmed by 5 bases and V by 5 bases; bases with no gene match: 18. Germline V gives CDR1 SQVTM, CDR2 ANQGSEA. There are 16 residues in the CDR3. Here the CDR3 DNA reads TGCAGCGTTCCTACGGACTCCAGCGGGAAGGGACACGAGCAGTACTTC. It is translated as CSVPTDSSGKGHEQYF.

This clonotype was seen just once. The chain joins TRBV6-5 to TRBJ2-5; no clear D gene. Judging by the DNA end, TRBJ2-7 fits better; the J call may be wrong. CDR1 and CDR2 from the germline V gene are MNHEY and SVGAGI. The length of the CDR3 is 15 residues. The CDR3 nucleotides read TGTGCCAGCAGAGGCAACACACCCCTCTCCTACGAGCAGTACTTC. Its translation is CASRGNTPLSYEQYF.